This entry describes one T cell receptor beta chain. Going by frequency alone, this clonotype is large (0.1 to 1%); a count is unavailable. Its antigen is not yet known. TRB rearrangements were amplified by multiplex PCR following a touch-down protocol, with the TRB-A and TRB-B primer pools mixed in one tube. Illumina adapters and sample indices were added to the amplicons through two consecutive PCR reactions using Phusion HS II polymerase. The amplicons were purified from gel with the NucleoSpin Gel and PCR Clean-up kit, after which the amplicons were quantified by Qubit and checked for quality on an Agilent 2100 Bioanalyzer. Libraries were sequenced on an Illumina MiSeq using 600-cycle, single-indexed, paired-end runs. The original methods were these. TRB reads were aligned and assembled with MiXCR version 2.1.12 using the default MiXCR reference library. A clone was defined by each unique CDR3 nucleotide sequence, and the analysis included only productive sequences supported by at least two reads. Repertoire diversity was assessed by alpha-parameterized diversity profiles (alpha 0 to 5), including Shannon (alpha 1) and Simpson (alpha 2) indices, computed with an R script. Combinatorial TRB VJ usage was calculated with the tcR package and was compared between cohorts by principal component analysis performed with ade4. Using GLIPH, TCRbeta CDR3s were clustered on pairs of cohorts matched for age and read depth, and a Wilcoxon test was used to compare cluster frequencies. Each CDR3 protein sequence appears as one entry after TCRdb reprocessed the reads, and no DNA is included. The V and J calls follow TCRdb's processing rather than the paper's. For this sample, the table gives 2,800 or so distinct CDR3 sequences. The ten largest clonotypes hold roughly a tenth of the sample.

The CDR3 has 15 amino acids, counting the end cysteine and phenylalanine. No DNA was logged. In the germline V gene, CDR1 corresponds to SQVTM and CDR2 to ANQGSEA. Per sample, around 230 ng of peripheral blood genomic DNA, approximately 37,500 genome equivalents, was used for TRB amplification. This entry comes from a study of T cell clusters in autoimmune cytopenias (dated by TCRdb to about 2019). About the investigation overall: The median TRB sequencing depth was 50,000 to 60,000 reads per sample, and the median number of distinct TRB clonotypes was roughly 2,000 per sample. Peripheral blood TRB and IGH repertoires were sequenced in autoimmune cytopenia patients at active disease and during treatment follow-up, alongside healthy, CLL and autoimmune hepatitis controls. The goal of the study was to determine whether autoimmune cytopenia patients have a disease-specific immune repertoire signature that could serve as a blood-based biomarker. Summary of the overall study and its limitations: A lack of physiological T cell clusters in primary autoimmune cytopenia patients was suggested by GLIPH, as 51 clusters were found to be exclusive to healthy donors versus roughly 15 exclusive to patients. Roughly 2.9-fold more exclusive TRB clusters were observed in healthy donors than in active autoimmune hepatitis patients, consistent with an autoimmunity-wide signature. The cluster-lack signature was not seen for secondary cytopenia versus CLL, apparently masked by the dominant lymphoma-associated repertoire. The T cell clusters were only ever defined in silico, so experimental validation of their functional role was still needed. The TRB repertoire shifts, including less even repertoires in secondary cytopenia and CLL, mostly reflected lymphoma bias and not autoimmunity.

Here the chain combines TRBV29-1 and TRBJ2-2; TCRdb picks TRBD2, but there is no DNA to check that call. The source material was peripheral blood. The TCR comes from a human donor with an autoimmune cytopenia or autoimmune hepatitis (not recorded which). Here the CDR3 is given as CSGGTGGSNTGELFF.